This entry lists 31 T cell receptor beta chains sequenced from one sample in a study of shared clonotypes between healthy human individuals. The data were produced by immunoSEQ multiplex PCR, yet TCRdb's version contains in-frame clones alone and is incomplete. Of some 700,000 clones in the sample, 90% were seen once. Specimen: memory CD8+ T cells from PBMCs. Subset reported: CD45RO+ cells pooled with CCR7-negative TemRA cells. These receptors all stem from a man younger than 30 in good health. Some clones in this sample may be carry-over from other donors' samples.

The chain joins TRBV6-5 to TRBJ1-2; D uncertain. V was shortened by 2 bases and J by 7 bases, with 14 bases between the two germline ends. The CDR3 runs to 14 residues. CDR1 is MNHEY and CDR2 is SVGAGI in the germline V gene. CDR3 sequence (DNA): TGTGCCAGCAGTTACACAACGGTGGATCGTGGCTACACCTTC. It codes for CASSYTTVDRGYTF.

Points on this clone: Other DNA sequences in this specimen translate into the identical CDR3. The J gene is TRBJ2-3, the V gene TRBV9, with TRBD2 identical over 9 bases. Trimming at V came to 0 bases and at J to 2 bases, leaving 7 bases not matched to a gene. The CDR3 is made up of 17 amino acids. The V gene's germline CDR1 is SGDLS and CDR2 YYNGEE. Written as DNA, the CDR3 is TGTGCCAGCAGCGTAGAATCGGCGGGAGGGGCCACAGATACGCAGTATTTT. Translated, it gives CASSVESAGGATDTQYF.

The chain couples TRBV6-6 to TRBJ1-4, with unresolved D. The CDR3 contains 15 residues. Germline V gives CDR1 MNHNY, CDR2 SVGAGI (reference sequence). V lost 2 bases, J lost 3 bases, and 10 bases lay in between. The CDR3 spells CASSYGASSNEKLFF. CDR3 DNA sequence: TGTGCCAGCAGTTACGGTGCGTCATCTAATGAAAAACTGTTTTTT.

The rearrangement links TRBV7-2 to TRBJ2-7; TRBD1 matches 11 bases. This CDR3 is 14 amino acids long. The V gene end was trimmed by 3 bases and the J gene end by 5 bases; junction bases not matched to a gene: 3. Germline V lookup: CDR1 SGHTA, CDR2 FQGNSA. Here the CDR3 reads CASSLDRGLDEQYF. CDR3 DNA: TGTGCCAGCAGCTTGGACAGGGGGCTTGACGAGCAGTACTTC.

The V gene is TRBV28, the J gene TRBJ2-3; D might be TRBD1 or TRBD2, each matching 5 bases. V lost 6 bases and J lost 8, with 18 bases in between. The CDR3 is 14 amino acids. Germline V gene lookup returns CDR1 MDHEN and CDR2 SYDVKM. For the CDR3, the DNA is TGTGCCAGCAGGGATTTAGAGGGGATAGGTACGCAGTATTTT. Its protein is CASRDLEGIGTQYF.

For this clone: Since a far larger clone is one base different, this is likely a read error. Other DNA sequences within the sample encode an identical CDR3. J is TRBJ1-1 and V is TRBV15; possible D gene TRBD1, 6 bases. The germline V gene encodes CDR1 LNHNV and CDR2 YYDKDF (reference sequence). The CDR3 covers 15 residues. The V end lost 0 bases, the J end lost 0 bases, and 8 bases lay between the germline ends. Here the CDR3 reads CATSRDRGLNTEAFF. CDR3 bases: TGTGCCACCAGCAGAGACAGGGGCTTGAACACTGAAGCTTTCTTT.

V is TRBV15 and J is TRBJ2-7; the match to TRBD1 covers 8 bases. The CDR3 totals 17 residues. CDR1 LNHNV and CDR2 YYDKDF come from the germline V gene (reference sequence). J gave up 0 bases and V 3 bases, and 10 bases lay outside the gene matches. The CDR3 region has the DNA TGTGCCACCAGCAGGGCTACGGGACAGGCCGACTCCTACGAGCAGTACTTC. Translating gives CATSRATGQADSYEQYF.

This sequence joins TRBV28 and TRBJ1-2, with 8 positions matching TRBD1. The CDR3 loop spans 14 amino acids. CDR1 MDHEN and CDR2 SYDVKM come from the germline V gene. The ends lost 6 bases at V and 1 base at J; junction bases unmatched: 4. The CDR3 loop reads CASRRTGYNYGYTF. DNA for the CDR3: TGTGCCAGCAGGCGGACAGGGTATAACTATGGCTACACCTTC.

This rearrangement joins TRBV27 to TRBJ1-5; no clear D. The ends were cut back, 0 bases at V and 6 bases at J, with 6 bases in the middle. Germline V gives CDR1 MNHEY, CDR2 SMNVEV (reference sequence). The CDR3 runs 13 residues. The CDR3 bases are TGTGCCAGCAGTTTATCCCCAGTTCAGCCCCAGCATTTT. Protein: CASSLSPVQPQHF.

V gene TRBV27 combines with J gene TRBJ1-1; D gene ambiguous. Trimming took 7 bases from V and 4 from J, leaving 7 bases between them. Germline CDR1 MNHEY, CDR2 SMNVEV (reference sequence). This CDR3 has 11 amino acids. The CDR3 here is CASTHGTEAFF. The DNA of the CDR3 is TGTGCCAGCACTCACGGCACTGAAGCTTTCTTT.

In the case of this clone: A read error is likely, as this CDR3 ends without the conserved phenylalanine or tryptophan. The chain couples TRBV5-1 to TRBJ2-7, with 11 bases fitting TRBD2. Germline V CDR1 and CDR2: SGHRS, YFSETQ. The CDR3 contains 16 residues. Trimming removed 5 bases from V and 0 bases from J; junction bases left unmatched: 7. The chain's CDR3 is CASRDSGLAGSYEQYC. The CDR3 DNA reads as TGCGCCAGCAGGGACAGTGGACTAGCGGGCTCCTACGAGCAGTACTGC.

The rearrangement links TRBV2 to TRBJ1-2; the D is unclear. The CDR3 is 15 amino acids. Germline values: CDR1 SNHLY, CDR2 FYNNEI. Trimming stripped 6 bases from V and 5 bases from J, with 19 bases between. DNA for the CDR3: TGTGCCAGCAGCCCTAGAACGGGCCTCAATTATGGCTACACCTTC. It encodes CASSPRTGLNYGYTF.

CDR3 amino acids: CASSGQGSSYEQYF. The CDR3 nucleotides read TGTGCCAGCAGCGGACAGGGGAGCTCCTACGAGCAGTACTTC. The gene calls are TRBV28 and TRBJ2-7; 9 bases line up with TRBD1. CDR3 length: 14 amino acids. From germline, CDR1 is MDHEN and CDR2 SYDVKM. J was trimmed by 0 bases and V by 6 bases; bases with no gene match: 3. The complete variable domain, with remaining parts taken from reference TRBV28 and TRBJ2-7, reads DVKVTQSSRYLVKRTGEKVFLECVQDMDHENMFWYRQDPGLGLRLIYFSYDVKMKEKGDIPEGYSVSREKKERFSLILESASTNQTSMYLCASSGQGSSYEQYFGPGTRLTVT.

This sequence joins TRBV28 and TRBJ2-5; 7 nucleotides match TRBD1. The CDR3 totals 15 residues. V trimming: 4 bases; J trimming: 4 bases; junction bases outside the gene matches: 9. From germline, CDR1 is MDHEN and CDR2 SYDVKM. The CDR3 loop reads CASSSQGSSGETQYF. CDR3 nucleotides: TGTGCCAGCAGTTCACAGGGGAGTAGTGGAGAGACCCAGTACTTC.

V and J are TRBV7-9 and TRBJ1-5; 8 bases match TRBD1. CDR1 is SEHNR and CDR2 is FQNEAQ in the germline V gene (reference sequence). V dropped 5 bases and J dropped 4; count of bases not matched to a gene: 4. The CDR3 contains 14 residues. CDR3 in amino acids: CASSSRDRNQPQHF. CDR3 sequence (DNA): TGTGCCAGCAGCAGCCGGGACAGGAATCAGCCCCAGCATTTT.

This chain connects TRBV9 to TRBJ2-5, with 8 bases that match TRBD1. The CDR3 is 14 residues long. V shed 4 bases and J 3 bases; nucleotides not matched to a gene: 5. Per the germline V gene, CDR1 is SGDLS and CDR2 is YYNGEE. The DNA for the CDR3 is TGTGCCAGCAGCTTGGACAGGGCAGAAGAGACCCAGTACTTC. Its protein is CASSLDRAEETQYF.

The rearrangement joins TRBV2 to TRBJ1-5; weak D call: TRBD1 (5 bases). The CDR3 covers 15 residues. V dropped 3 bases and J dropped 3 bases, with 12 bases sitting between them. The germline CDR1 and CDR2 sequences are SNHLY and FYNNEI. CDR3 residues: CASSDTTDFNQPQHF. DNA of the CDR3: TGTGCCAGCAGTGACACGACAGACTTCAATCAGCCCCAGCATTTT.

V usage is TRBV11-2 and J usage is TRBJ2-5; TRBD2 matches at 14 bases. Germline assignment: CDR1 SGHAT and CDR2 FQNNGV. J gave up 5 bases and V 5 bases, and 7 bases lay outside the gene matches. The CDR3 spans 16 residues. Here the CDR3 reads CASSRGLAGVLETQYF. CDR3 bases: TGTGCCAGCAGCAGGGGACTAGCGGGAGTATTGGAGACCCAGTACTTC.

Notes on this clone: A single base is all that separates this from a far larger clone, so a read error is likely. J is TRBJ2-7 and V is TRBV11-2; 12 bases fit TRBD2. Looked up from germline, CDR1 is SGHAT and CDR2 is FQNNGV. CDR3 length equals 15 residues. J gave up 7 bases and V 1 base, and 5 bases lay outside the gene matches. In nucleotides, the CDR3 is TGTGCCAGCAGCTTAGGGACTAGCGGGGTGGGGGAGCAGTACTTC. This sequence encodes CASSLGTSGVGEQYF.

The V call is TRBV19, the J call TRBJ1-1; D uncertain. V dropped 2 bases and J dropped 1 base, with 8 bases sitting between them. Germline CDR1 reads LNHDA; CDR2 reads SQIVND (reference sequence). The length of the CDR3 is 14 residues. The CDR3 sequence: CASSIQPSNTEAFF. In DNA, the CDR3 is TGTGCCAGTAGTATACAGCCGTCGAACACTGAAGCTTTCTTT.

The CDR3 DNA reads TGTGCCAGCAGCCCAGGGGGACGGTTAGCCTACGAGCAGTACTTC. It yields the protein CASSPGGRLAYEQYF. The chain has TRBV7-9 and TRBJ2-7; 7 bases are shared with TRBD1. The CDR3 runs 15 residues. V lost 5 bases to trimming and J lost 2 bases; unmatched junction nucleotides: 9. Germline CDR1 and CDR2: SEHNR and FQNEAQ (reference sequence). The complete variable domain, with remaining parts taken from reference TRBV7-9 and TRBJ2-7, reads DTGVSQNPRHKITKRGQNVTFRCDPISEHNRLYWYRQTLGQGPEFLTYFQNEAQLEKSRLLSDRFSAERPKGSFSTLEIQRTEQGDSAMYLCASSPGGRLAYEQYFGPGTRLTVT.

The rearrangement joins TRBV28 to TRBJ2-7; D might be TRBD1 (6 bases). Looked up from germline, CDR1 is MDHEN and CDR2 is SYDVKM. The CDR3 loop spans 14 amino acids. The germline V and J ends were trimmed by 4 bases and 7 bases, with 17 bases remaining between them. CDR3 in DNA: TGTGCCAGCAGTTCCCCCGGACAGTTTGAAGAGCAGTACTTC. Its translation: CASSSPGQFEEQYF.

The rearrangement uses TRBV29-1 and TRBJ2-1; D tentatively fits TRBD1 or TRBD2 (5 bases each). CDR1 and CDR2 (germline): SQVTM, ANQGSEA. The CDR3 has 12 amino acids. The V end lost 5 bases, the J end lost 10 bases, and 15 bases lay between the germline ends. The chain's CDR3 is CSVPTGPWEQFF. In nucleotides, the CDR3 is TGCAGCGTTCCCACGGGGCCATGGGAGCAGTTCTTC.

CDR3 amino acids: CASSLEGTAKETQYF. The CDR3 DNA reads as TGTGCCAGCAGCTTAGAGGGGACAGCAAAAGAGACCCAGTACTTC. The gene calls are TRBV7-6 and TRBJ2-5, with TRBD1 identical over 7 bases. The CDR3 covers 15 residues. CDR1 and CDR2 from the germline V gene are SGHVS and FNYEAQ. Unmatched junction bases numbered 5, after V lost 1 base and J lost 3 bases.

CDR3 nucleotides: TGTGCCAGCAGCGTAGTTCCTAGCGGGAGGTACGAGCAGTACTTC. It encodes CASSVVPSGRYEQYF. The rearrangement uses TRBV9 and TRBJ2-7, with 11 bases identical to TRBD2. The CDR3 runs 15 residues. After removal of 0 bases from V and 4 bases from J, the junction contained 3 bases not matched to a gene. Looked up from germline, CDR1 is SGDLS and CDR2 is YYNGEE.

This sequence joins TRBV28 and TRBJ1-5; TRBD1 matches 8 bases. Trimming cost V 5 bases and J 5 bases; bases outside gene matches: 20. CDR1 and CDR2 (germline): MDHEN, SYDVKM. The CDR3 is 19 amino acids. The chain's CDR3 is CASSPTTRGPEVSDQPQHF. CDR3 coding DNA: TGTGCCAGCAGTCCGACAACCAGGGGGCCGGAGGTTAGTGATCAGCCCCAGCATTTT.

This chain links TRBV5-1 with TRBJ2-5; 12 nucleotides align to TRBD1. CDR3 length: 15 residues. The junction had 5 bases not matched to a gene; V was cut back by 3 bases and J by 5 bases. Germline loops: CDR1 SGHRS, CDR2 YFSETQ. The CDR3 sequence is CASSWDRGRSETQYF. CDR3 DNA: TGCGCCAGCAGCTGGGACAGGGGGCGATCCGAGACCCAGTACTTC.

This rearrangement joins TRBV15 to TRBJ1-1; TRBD1 might be the D (5 bases). Trimming shortened V by 1 base and J by 4 bases, and 10 bases separated the two germline ends. The CDR3 consists of 14 residues. CDR1 is LNHNV, CDR2 YYDKDF, per germline (reference sequence). This CDR3 is CATSRVGGTTEAFF. The CDR3 coding sequence is TGTGCCACCAGCAGAGTTGGAGGGACCACTGAAGCTTTCTTT.

The chain employs TRBV7-6 and TRBJ2-2, with D perhaps TRBD1 (6 bases). The V gene lost 5 bases and the J gene lost 7 bases, with 17 bases spanning the gap. Germline lookup yields CDR1 SGHVS and CDR2 FNYEAQ. This CDR3 contains 15 residues. This chain's CDR3 is CASSRLGWGHGELFF. In nucleotides, the CDR3 is TGTGCCAGCAGCCGCTTAGGTTGGGGACACGGGGAGCTGTTTTTT.

This chain connects TRBV12-5 to TRBJ2-7, with TRBD2 matching over 8 bases. The CDR3 contains 14 residues. Trimming cost V 7 bases and J 1 base; bases outside gene matches: 6. Germline V gives CDR1 LGHNT, CDR2 FRNRAP. CDR3 nucleotides: TGTGCTAGTGCTCCTAGCGGGTTTTCCTACGAGCAGTACTTC. Its translation is CASAPSGFSYEQYF.

The genes are TRBV7-8 and TRBJ2-7; 10 bases line up with TRBD2. Germline V gene data show CDR1 as SGHVS and CDR2 as FQNEAQ. With 0 bases clipped from V and 0 bases from J, the junction kept 8 bases outside the gene matches. This CDR3 contains 18 residues. CDR3 sequence reads: CASSLARGLALSSYEQYF. Here the CDR3 DNA reads TGTGCCAGCAGCTTAGCGCGGGGACTAGCGTTGAGCTCCTACGAGCAGTACTTC. The complete variable domain, with remaining parts taken from reference TRBV7-8 and TRBJ2-7, reads GAGVSQSPRYKVAKRGQDVALRCDPISGHVSLFWYQQALGQGPEFLTYFQNEAQLDKSGLPSDRFFAERPEGSVSTLKIQRTQQEDSAVYLCASSLARGLALSSYEQYFGPGTRLTVT.